This T cell receptor (beta chain) was obtained from a study of early T cells in non-severe SARS-CoV-2 infection (dated by TCRdb to about 2021). Broadly, across the study: Because TCR sequencing was done on bulk RNA from unsorted whole blood, the alpha and beta chains could not be paired. General findings and caveats noted by the study authors: Matching against VDJdb was skewed toward anti-spike CD8 responses, likely underestimated virus-specific expansions, and missed private and CD4 specificities.

The receptor library was made with 5' RACE. This sample was sequenced with a NextSeq 500. Unique molecular identifiers were attached to individual cDNA molecules in the TCR library protocol so that sequencing error and PCR bias could be corrected. Both TCR alpha and beta chains were sequenced, and tight co-correlation was observed between alpha and beta sequence abundances in each sample. As for the authors' bioinformatics: V gene, J gene and CDR3 annotation of TCR sequences was performed with Decombinator V4. TCRs were defined as expanded if a significant change between any two time points was detected under a Poisson model with p below 0.0001. TCR abundances were normalised to the total number of TCRs sequenced in each sample and reported as counts per million. TRAV1-2 paired with TRAJ12, TRAJ20 or TRAJ33 defined MAIT TCRs, while TRAV10 paired with TRAJ18 defined iNKT TCRs. VDJdb, accessed 1 November 2021, was searched for CMV, EBV and SARS-CoV-2 annotated TCRs, excluding TCRs annotated for multiple antigens. The public reads were reanalyzed by TCRdb: fastp trimming at Q25, MiXCR alignment, in-frame beta chains only. Entries that share a CDR3 protein sequence are merged under the most common genes and DNA. The V and J calls were determined by TCRdb, not by the authors. The sample contains 55,000 to 85,000 distinct CDR3 sequences, 9% to 10% of them found a single time. The ten largest make up around 16% of the sample.

This clonotype was recorded a few times. Its recognized antigen is unknown. Base qualities are not recorded, but no much larger clone differs from it by a single base. CDR1 and CDR2 are drawn from the germline V gene: SQVTM, ANQGSEA. The junction carries 7 bases between V and J, which are trimmed by 7 bases and 0 bases respectively. The CDR3 contains 12 residues, cysteine and phenylalanine counted. The DNA shown is the 36-base CDR3, in frame from base 1. The study was a case-control design nested within a healthcare worker cohort in London, UK, with weekly nasopharyngeal swab PCR tests and blood sampling. Healthcare workers were recruited between 23 and 31 March 2020, during the week of the UK lockdown, and were followed weekly for up to about 15 weeks.

The receptor's source is an adult who was a healthcare worker with PCR-confirmed SARS-CoV-2 infection or an uninfected control (not recorded which). The V and J segments used are TRBV29-1 and TRBJ2-4; there is no confident call for the D gene. The source was whole blood, collected at baseline. CDR3 loop: CSANLAKNIQYF. The nucleotide sequence reads TGCAGCGCGAATTTAGCCAAAAACATTCAGTACTTC.